A selection of T cell receptor beta chains follows, all from one sample in a study of T cell responses to AZD1222 COVID-19 vaccine. This table comes from immunoSEQ multiplex PCR, and its TCRdb copy is limited to in-frame clones, with some not included. Here the sample spans 120,000 or so clones, about 88% being singletons. Sample: peripheral blood, taken on day 0 of MenACWY control vaccination. The receptors were sampled from an adult in good health. CDR3s include the opening cysteine and the closing phenylalanine or tryptophan. The D gene is left open where the match is weak. Clone sizes are given selectively: once, few, many, or a class where the clone is expanded.

clone size: NA; D gene: TRBD1; J gene: TRBJ2-7; V gene: TRBV30; CDR3 protein: CAWSGTRDRAYEQYF; CDR3 DNA: TGTGCCTGGAGTGGCACCCGGGACAGGGCCTACGAGCAGTACTTC
clone size: NA; D gene: TRBD2; J gene: TRBJ2-2; V gene: TRBV27; CDR3 protein: CASSFQREYGELFF; CDR3 DNA: TGTGCCAGCAGTTTTCAGCGGGAGTACGGGGAGCTGTTTTTT
clone size: NA; D gene: TRBD1; J gene: TRBJ1-1; V gene: TRBV27; CDR3 protein: CASREAGGMNTEAFF; CDR3 DNA: TGTGCCAGCCGAGAGGCAGGGGGGATGAACACTGAAGCTTTCTTT
clone size: NA; D gene: NA; J gene: TRBJ2-7; V gene: TRBV9; CDR3 protein: CASSVSSGPTEQYF; CDR3 DNA: TGTGCCAGCAGCGTATCCAGCGGGCCAACCGAGCAGTACTTC
clone size: NA; D gene: NA; J gene: TRBJ1-5; V gene: TRBV28; CDR3 protein: CASSPVYAGQPQHF; CDR3 DNA: TGTGCCAGCAGCCCCGTTTACGCTGGTCAGCCCCAGCATTTT
clone size: NA; D gene: NA; J gene: TRBJ1-2; V gene: TRBV28; CDR3 protein: CASSSQGIGYGYTF; CDR3 DNA: TGTGCCAGCAGTTCTCAGGGAATCGGATATGGCTACACCTTC
clone size: NA; D gene: NA; J gene: TRBJ2-7; V gene: TRBV28; CDR3 protein: CASSMPGYYVEQYF; CDR3 DNA: TGTGCCAGCAGCATGCCGGGATATTACGTGGAGCAGTACTTC
clone size: few; D gene: NA; J gene: TRBJ1-2; V gene: TRBV7-9; CDR3 protein: CAGASWSGRLYGYTF; CDR3 DNA: TGTGCTGGAGCATCGTGGTCAGGCCGACTCTATGGCTACACCTTC
clone size: NA; D gene: NA; J gene: TRBJ1-4; V gene: TRBV18; CDR3 protein: CASSSRTAGNEKLFF; CDR3 DNA: TGTGCCAGCTCAAGCAGGACAGCGGGAAATGAAAAACTGTTTTTT
clone size: NA; D gene: NA; J gene: TRBJ2-3; V gene: TRBV5-1; CDR3 protein: CASSLPEAVDTQYF; CDR3 DNA: TGCGCCAGCAGCTTGCCAGAGGCCGTTGATACGCAGTATTTT
clone size: NA; D gene: NA; J gene: TRBJ2-7; V gene: TRBV6-4; CDR3 protein: CASSDGVRDEQYF; CDR3 DNA: TGTGCCAGCAGTGATGGGGTACGCGACGAGCAGTACTTC
clone size: few; D gene: NA; J gene: TRBJ1-2; V gene: TRBV19; CDR3 protein: CASSIGLGAGYTF; CDR3 DNA: TGTGCCAGTAGTATCGGGCTTGGGGCCGGCTACACCTTC
clone size: NA; D gene: NA; J gene: TRBJ2-7; V gene: TRBV7-3; CDR3 protein: CASSFGPRYEQYF; CDR3 DNA: TGTGCCAGCAGCTTTGGACCACGCTACGAGCAGTACTTC
clone size: NA; D gene: NA; J gene: TRBJ1-3; V gene: TRBV19; CDR3 protein: CASSPAARPVGYF; CDR3 DNA: TGTGCCAGTAGTCCAGCAGCCCGACCGGTGGGATATTTT
clone size: NA; D gene: NA; J gene: TRBJ1-3; V gene: TRBV21-1; CDR3 protein: CASSPLGRHSGNTIYF; CDR3 DNA: TGTGCCAGCAGCCCCCTGGGACGGCACTCTGGAAACACCATATATTTT
clone size: NA; D gene: NA; J gene: TRBJ2-7; V gene: TRBV13; CDR3 protein: CASSLEASVNYEQYF; CDR3 DNA: TGTGCCAGCAGCTTAGAGGCTAGCGTCAACTACGAGCAGTACTTC
clone size: NA; D gene: NA; J gene: TRBJ2-1; V gene: TRBV20-1; CDR3 protein: CSASLPATYNEQFF; CDR3 DNA: TGCAGTGCTAGTCTTCCTGCCACCTACAATGAGCAGTTCTTC
clone size: NA; D gene: NA; J gene: TRBJ2-2; V gene: TRBV27; CDR3 protein: CASSFYRRKNTGELFF; CDR3 DNA: TGTGCCAGCAGTTTTTACAGGCGAAAAAACACCGGGGAGCTGTTTTTT
clone size: NA; D gene: NA; J gene: TRBJ1-5; V gene: TRBV5-1; CDR3 protein: CASSLSGYSNQPQHF; CDR3 DNA: TGCGCCAGCAGCTTATCAGGGTATAGCAATCAGCCCCAGCATTTT
clone size: NA; D gene: TRBD2; J gene: TRBJ2-1; V gene: TRBV7-2; CDR3 protein: CASSLQPGGRVEQFF; CDR3 DNA: TGTGCCAGCAGCTTACAACCGGGAGGGAGGGTTGAGCAGTTCTTC
clone size: NA; D gene: NA; J gene: TRBJ1-1; V gene: TRBV5-1; CDR3 protein: CASSGGNTEAFF; CDR3 DNA: TGCGCCAGTTCCGGGGGCAACACTGAAGCTTTCTTT
clone size: NA; D gene: NA; J gene: TRBJ2-7; V gene: TRBV18; CDR3 protein: CASSPYGPAQREQYF; CDR3 DNA: TGTGCCAGCTCACCCTACGGACCTGCCCAACGGGAGCAGTACTTC
clone size: NA; D gene: NA; J gene: TRBJ2-3; V gene: TRBV27; CDR3 protein: CASSLGEDTQYF; CDR3 DNA: TGTGCCAGCAGTTTAGGGGAAGATACGCAGTATTTT
clone size: NA; D gene: TRBD2; J gene: TRBJ2-5; V gene: TRBV29-1; CDR3 protein: CSVAGGGETQYF; CDR3 DNA: TGCAGCGTCGCGGGGGGCGGGGAGACCCAGTACTTC
clone size: NA; D gene: TRBD2; J gene: TRBJ2-7; V gene: TRBV28; CDR3 protein: CASSSLIKLAGDYEQYF; CDR3 DNA: TGTGCCAGCAGTTCATTGATAAAACTAGCGGGGGACTACGAGCAGTACTTC
clone size: NA; D gene: NA; J gene: TRBJ1-5; V gene: TRBV6-2/TRBV6-3; CDR3 protein: CASSYSGQLQPQHF; CDR3 DNA: TGTGCCAGCAGTTACTCTGGACAACTTCAGCCCCAGCATTTT
clone size: NA; D gene: NA; J gene: TRBJ1-5; V gene: TRBV24-1; CDR3 protein: CATSREGSNQPQHF; CDR3 DNA: TGTGCCACCAGCCGAGAGGGTAGCAATCAGCCCCAGCATTTT
clone size: NA; D gene: NA; J gene: TRBJ1-3; V gene: TRBV7-9; CDR3 protein: CASSFTGFAGNTIYF; CDR3 DNA: TGTGCCAGCAGCTTCACAGGGTTCGCTGGAAACACCATATATTTT
clone size: NA; D gene: NA; J gene: TRBJ1-1; V gene: TRBV28; CDR3 protein: CASSVSGRMNTEAFF; CDR3 DNA: TGTGCCAGCAGTGTGTCCGGGAGAATGAACACTGAAGCTTTCTTT
clone size: NA; D gene: NA; J gene: TRBJ2-3; V gene: TRBV5-1; CDR3 protein: CASSPQVPPDTQYF; CDR3 DNA: TGCGCCAGCAGCCCACAGGTCCCTCCAGATACGCAGTATTTT
clone size: NA; D gene: NA; J gene: TRBJ1-4; V gene: TRBV19; CDR3 protein: CASSEIRDLEKLFF; CDR3 DNA: TGTGCCAGTAGTGAGATCCGGGACCTTGAAAAACTGTTTTTT
clone size: NA; D gene: TRBD1; J gene: TRBJ1-1; V gene: TRBV6-1; CDR3 protein: CASSEAGTGFFEAFF; CDR3 DNA: TGTGCCAGCAGTGAAGCGGGGACAGGGTTCTTTGAGGCTTTCTTT
clone size: NA; D gene: TRBD1; J gene: TRBJ1-3; V gene: TRBV6-6; CDR3 protein: CASSPTGSRGNTIYF; CDR3 DNA: TGTGCCAGCAGCCCGACAGGGAGTAGGGGAAACACCATATATTTT
clone size: NA; D gene: TRBD2; J gene: TRBJ2-3; V gene: TRBV13; CDR3 protein: CASSSTGGTDTQYF; CDR3 DNA: TGTGCCAGCAGCTCCACGGGGGGAACAGATACGCAGTATTTT
clone size: NA; D gene: NA; J gene: TRBJ2-7; V gene: TRBV28; CDR3 protein: CASSFGLEQYF; CDR3 DNA: TGTGCCAGCAGTTTCGGCCTCGAGCAGTACTTC
clone size: NA; D gene: NA; J gene: TRBJ2-7; V gene: TRBV14; CDR3 protein: CASSQDTSGTYEQYF; CDR3 DNA: TGTGCCAGCAGCCAAGATACGTCGGGTACCTACGAGCAGTACTTC
clone size: NA; D gene: NA; J gene: TRBJ2-5; V gene: TRBV28; CDR3 protein: CASSFLAGKTQYF; CDR3 DNA: TGTGCCAGCAGTTTTCTCGCAGGAAAGACCCAGTACTTC
clone size: NA; D gene: TRBD1; J gene: TRBJ2-2; V gene: TRBV2; CDR3 protein: CASRRGQGLKENTGELFF; CDR3 DNA: TGTGCCAGCAGGAGGGGACAGGGGCTTAAGGAGAACACCGGGGAGCTGTTTTTT
clone size: NA; D gene: NA; J gene: TRBJ2-7; V gene: TRBV6-1; CDR3 protein: CASSALGAESSYEQYF; CDR3 DNA: TGTGCCAGCAGTGCACTAGGGGCGGAGAGCTCCTACGAGCAGTACTTC
clone size: NA; D gene: NA; J gene: TRBJ1-6; V gene: TRBV11-2; CDR3 protein: CASSLRTDTYNSPLHF; CDR3 DNA: TGTGCCAGCAGCCTCCGGACGGATACTTATAATTCACCCCTCCACTTT
clone size: NA; D gene: TRBD2; J gene: TRBJ2-3; V gene: TRBV24-1; CDR3 protein: CATSDLPGRAGTDTQYF; CDR3 DNA: TGTGCCACCAGCGACCTACCGGGGAGGGCCGGCACAGATACGCAGTATTTT
clone size: once; D gene: TRBD1; J gene: TRBJ1-4; V gene: TRBV4-1; CDR3 protein: CASSQDFSAGQGRKLFF; CDR3 DNA: TGCGCCAGCAGCCAAGATTTTTCGGCGGGACAGGGCCGAAAACTGTTTTTT
clone size: NA; D gene: NA; J gene: TRBJ2-1; V gene: TRBV28; CDR3 protein: CASRGYNEQFF; CDR3 DNA: TGTGCCAGCAGAGGCTACAATGAGCAGTTCTTC
clone size: NA; D gene: NA; J gene: TRBJ1-6; V gene: TRBV29-1; CDR3 protein: CSVGTDNSPLHF; CDR3 DNA: TGCAGCGTTGGAACAGATAATTCACCCCTCCACTTT
clone size: NA; D gene: NA; J gene: TRBJ2-2; V gene: TRBV11-2; CDR3 protein: CASSSPGNTGELFF; CDR3 DNA: TGTGCCAGCAGCTCTCCAGGCAACACCGGGGAGCTGTTTTTT